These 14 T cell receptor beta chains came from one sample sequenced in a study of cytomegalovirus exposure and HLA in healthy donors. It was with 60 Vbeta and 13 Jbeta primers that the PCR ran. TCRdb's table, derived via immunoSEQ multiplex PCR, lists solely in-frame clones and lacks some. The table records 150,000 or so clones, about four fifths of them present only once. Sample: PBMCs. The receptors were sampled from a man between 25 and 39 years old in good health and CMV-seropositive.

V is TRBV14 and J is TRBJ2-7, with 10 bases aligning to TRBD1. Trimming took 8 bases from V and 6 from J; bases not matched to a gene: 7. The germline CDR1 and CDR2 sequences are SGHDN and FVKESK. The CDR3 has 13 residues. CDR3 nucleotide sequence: TGTGCCAGCCGGTCCGGGACAGGGGCCGAGCAGTACTTC. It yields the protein CASRSGTGAEQYF.

The CDR3 is CASSPLTGDGYTF. CDR3 in DNA: TGTGCCAGCTCACCGCTGACAGGGGATGGCTACACCTTC. The chain joins TRBV18 to TRBJ1-2; 8 bases map to TRBD1. CDR3 size: 13 residues. CDR1 is KGHSH, CDR2 LQKENI, per germline. V was pared by 3 bases and J by 6 bases, with 3 bases of the junction left unmatched. Full variable domain (remainder filled in from reference TRBV18 and TRBJ1-2): NAGVMQNPRHLVRRRGQEARLRCSPMKGHSHVYWYRQLPEEGLKFMVYLQKENIIDESGMPKERFSAEFPKEGPSILRIQQVVRGDSAAYFCASSPLTGDGYTFGSGTRLTVV.

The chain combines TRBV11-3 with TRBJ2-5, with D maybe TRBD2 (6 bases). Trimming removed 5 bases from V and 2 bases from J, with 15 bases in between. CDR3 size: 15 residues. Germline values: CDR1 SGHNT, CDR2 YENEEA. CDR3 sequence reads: CASSVGGSRQETQYF. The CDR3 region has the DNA TGTGCCAGCAGCGTTGGAGGGTCGAGACAAGAGACCCAGTACTTC.

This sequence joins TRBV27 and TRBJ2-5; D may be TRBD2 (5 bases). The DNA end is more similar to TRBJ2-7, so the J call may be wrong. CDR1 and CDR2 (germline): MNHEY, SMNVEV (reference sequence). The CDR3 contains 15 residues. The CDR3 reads CASSDATGGPYEQYF. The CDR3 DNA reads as TGTGCCAGCAGTGACGCGACGGGCGGGCCCTACGAGCAGTACTTC.

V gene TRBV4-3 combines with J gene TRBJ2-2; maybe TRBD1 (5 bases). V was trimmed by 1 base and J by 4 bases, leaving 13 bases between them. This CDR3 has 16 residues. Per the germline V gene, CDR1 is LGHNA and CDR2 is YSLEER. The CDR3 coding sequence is TGCGCCAGCAGCCAAGGGGTTGGACAACCCACCGGGGAGCTGTTTTTT. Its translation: CASSQGVGQPTGELFF.

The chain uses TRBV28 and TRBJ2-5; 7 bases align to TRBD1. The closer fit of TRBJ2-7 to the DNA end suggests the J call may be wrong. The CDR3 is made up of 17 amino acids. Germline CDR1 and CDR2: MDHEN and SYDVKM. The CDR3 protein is CASSPLKGQWSSYEQYF. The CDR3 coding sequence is TGTGCCAGCAGCCCCCTCAAGGGACAGTGGAGCTCCTACGAGCAGTACTTC.

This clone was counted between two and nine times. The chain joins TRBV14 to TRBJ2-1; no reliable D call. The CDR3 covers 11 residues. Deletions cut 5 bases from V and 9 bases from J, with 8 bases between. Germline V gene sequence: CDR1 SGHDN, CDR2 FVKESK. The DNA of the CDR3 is TGTGCCAGCAGCGCCCGGTCTGAGCAGTTCTTC. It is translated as CASSARSEQFF.

Here the CDR3 reads CASSFLATNEKLFF. The DNA for the CDR3 is TGTGCCAGCAGCTTCCTAGCAACTAATGAAAAACTGTTTTTT. The chain recombines TRBV7-9 with TRBJ1-4; unclear D gene. There are 14 residues in the CDR3. V lost 3 bases and J 0 bases, leaving 5 bases between the germline ends. The V gene's germline CDR1 is SEHNR and CDR2 FQNEAQ (reference sequence).

CDR3 sequence: CASSALAGRRLTTGAFF. The CDR3 DNA reads TGTGCCAGCAGTGCTTTGGCAGGGAGGCGTCTTACAACGGGAGCTTTCTTT. The chain carries TRBV6-1 and TRBJ1-1, with a possible D match to TRBD1 (5 bases). This CDR3 has 17 residues. Between the trimmed V and J ends, which lost 4 bases and 10 bases, there was a span of 28 bases. Germline CDR1 is MNHNS and CDR2 is SASEGT.

The DNA for the CDR3 is TGCGCCAGCAGCCCACCTCTACTAGCTAGCACAGATACGCAGTATTTT. Translation: CASSPPLLASTDTQYF. The rearrangement joins TRBV4-1 to TRBJ2-3; maybe TRBD2 (6 bases). V was cut by 4 bases and J by 0 bases, with 14 bases left in between. Germline loops: CDR1 MGHRA, CDR2 YSYEKL. There are 16 residues in the CDR3.

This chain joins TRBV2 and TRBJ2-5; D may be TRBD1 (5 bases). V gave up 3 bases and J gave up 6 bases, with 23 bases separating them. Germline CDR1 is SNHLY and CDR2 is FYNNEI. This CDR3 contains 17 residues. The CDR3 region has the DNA TGTGCCAGCAGTGATTGGGTCAGGGCCCCTGAGGCGAAGACCCAGTACTTC. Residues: CASSDWVRAPEAKTQYF.

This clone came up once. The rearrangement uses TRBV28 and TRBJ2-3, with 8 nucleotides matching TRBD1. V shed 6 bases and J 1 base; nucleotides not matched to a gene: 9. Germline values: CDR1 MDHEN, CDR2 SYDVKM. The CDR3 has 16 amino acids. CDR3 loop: CASRLAGTGGTDTQYF. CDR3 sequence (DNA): TGTGCCAGCAGGCTAGCCGGGACAGGAGGCACAGATACGCAGTATTTT. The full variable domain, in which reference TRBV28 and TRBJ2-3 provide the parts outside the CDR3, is DVKVTQSSRYLVKRTGEKVFLECVQDMDHENMFWYRQDPGLGLRLIYFSYDVKMKEKGDIPEGYSVSREKKERFSLILESASTNQTSMYLCASRLAGTGGTDTQYFGPGTRLTVL.

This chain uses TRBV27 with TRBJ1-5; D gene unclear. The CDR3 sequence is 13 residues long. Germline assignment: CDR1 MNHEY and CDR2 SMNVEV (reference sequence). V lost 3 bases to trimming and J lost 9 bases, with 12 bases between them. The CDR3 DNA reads TGTGCCAGCAGTTTCCTAAGTGAGGCGCCCCAGCATTTT. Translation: CASSFLSEAPQHF.

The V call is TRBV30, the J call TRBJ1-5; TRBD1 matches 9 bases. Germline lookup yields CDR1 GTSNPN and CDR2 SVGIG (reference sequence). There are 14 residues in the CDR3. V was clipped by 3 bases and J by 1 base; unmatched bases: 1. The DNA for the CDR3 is TGTGCCTGGAGAGGACAGGGGAGCAATCAGCCCCAGCATTTT. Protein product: CAWRGQGSNQPQHF.